The 28 T cell receptor beta chains given below trace back to one sample, sequenced in a study of CXCR3-negative and CXCR3-positive naive CD8 T cells. Regarding the study as a whole: Naive cells with CXCR3 showed TRB CDR3s that were more hydrophobic than those in CXCR3-negative naive cells.

Preparation of TRB cDNA libraries relied on 5' RACE carrying UMI labels. Using the 5' RACE reads, TCRdb records one entry per CDR3 protein without DNA. With about 6,200 distinct CDR3 sequences in the sample, the ten largest clones hold 1.1% to 1.5%. Their target antigens are unknown. The sequenced sample consisted of naive CXCR3+ CD8+ T cells from blood. Subset denoted: CD45RO-CCR7+CD27+CD95- naive CD8+ T cells expressing CXCR3 (TNR3+). All receptors come from a human donor in good health. Some clones in this sample may be carry-over from other donors' samples.

The gene calls are TRBV28 and TRBJ2-1; no DNA is available, so the TRBD2 call from TCRdb remains unchecked. CDR1 is MDHEN, CDR2 SYDVKM, per germline. The CDR3 spans 15 residues. This CDR3 is CASRELAGAYNEQFF. Full variable domain (outside the CDR3, taken from reference TRBV28 and TRBJ2-1): DVKVTQSSRYLVKRTGEKVFLECVQDMDHENMFWYRQDPGLGLRLIYFSYDVKMKEKGDIPEGYSVSREKKERFSLILESASTNQTSMYLCASRELAGAYNEQFFGPGTRLTVL.

This clonotype is called medium-sized (0.01 to 0.1%) based on its frequency. The V and J genes are TRBV19 and TRBJ2-4; TCRdb calls TRBD2, which cannot be checked without DNA. CDR1 is LNHDA, CDR2 SQIVND, per germline (reference sequence). There are 17 residues in the CDR3. The CDR3: CASSIETSSLAKNIQYF.

By frequency, this clonotype registers medium-sized. The chain couples TRBV28 to TRBJ1-5; the D gene TCRdb calls, TRBD1, cannot be checked with no DNA. The CDR3 consists of 16 residues. Germline loops: CDR1 MDHEN, CDR2 SYDVKM. The CDR3 sequence: CASSSSVDTFNQPQHF.

Considering frequency, this clonotype is medium-sized. J is TRBJ2-3 and V is TRBV10-3. Germline-derived CDR1 and CDR2 are ENHRY and SYGVKD. This CDR3 spans 15 amino acids. The CDR3 spells CAISESIRVTDTQYF.

This rearrangement joins TRBV21-1 to TRBJ2-3. TRBV21-1 is a listed pseudogene. The CDR3 is 15 residues long. This CDR3 is CASSAPDFITDTQYF.

The V call is TRBV29-1, the J call TRBJ1-1; the TCRdb call, TRBD1, lacks DNA for checking. Germline V lookup: CDR1 SQVTM, CDR2 ANQGSEA. The CDR3 loop spans 15 amino acids. CDR3 in amino acids: CSVPHATGKGTEAFF.

The chain combines TRBV4-3 with TRBJ2-1; TCRdb reports TRBD2, a call that lacks DNA to check it against. This CDR3 is 16 amino acids long. Germline loops: CDR1 LGHNA, CDR2 YSLEER. The CDR3 here is CSSSQDQTSGRFEQFF.

This clonotype shows up as medium-sized by frequency. CDR3 in amino acids: CASSWTSGTPTYNEQFF. The V call is TRBV12-3 or TRBV12-4, the J call TRBJ2-1; TCRdb names TRBD2, which stays unverified in the absence of DNA. CDR3 length: 17 residues.

According to its frequency, this clonotype is medium-sized (0.01 to 0.1%). The chain recombines TRBV5-1 with TRBJ2-1; the D gene TCRdb calls, TRBD2, cannot be checked with no DNA. The CDR3 is made up of 15 amino acids. In germline, CDR1 is SGHRS, CDR2 YFSETQ. CDR3: CASSLGLAGEDEQFF.

This clonotype is identified as medium-sized from frequency. The chain couples TRBV12-3 or TRBV12-4 to TRBJ2-5; without DNA, the TCRdb call of TRBD2 cannot be checked. The CDR3 totals 15 residues. The CDR3 region is CASSLVPGGPETQYF.

V gene TRBV19 combines with J gene TRBJ2-3; TCRdb's assignment of TRBD2 cannot be checked, as there is no DNA. This CDR3 has 19 amino acids. CDR1 and CDR2 (germline): LNHDA, SQIVND (reference sequence). This CDR3 reads CASSTRPSQGPSPTDTQYF.

This clonotype is labeled medium-sized based on frequency. The chain recombines TRBV27 with TRBJ2-3; TCRdb lists TRBD2, though no DNA is available to test this call. The V gene's germline CDR1 is MNHEY and CDR2 SMNVEV (reference sequence). The CDR3 is made up of 12 amino acids. CDR3 amino acids: CASSSRADTQYF.

According to its frequency, this clonotype is medium-sized. The V gene is TRBV7-2, the J gene TRBJ1-3. Per the germline V gene, CDR1 is SGHTA and CDR2 is FQGNSA. The CDR3 is 17 amino acids. This CDR3 reads CASSSLSFPYSGNTIYF.

This clonotype is classed as medium-sized by frequency. V usage is TRBV21-1 and J usage is TRBJ2-7; TCRdb names TRBD2, which stays unverified in the absence of DNA. TRBV21-1 is a documented pseudogene. The CDR3 covers 18 residues. Here the CDR3 reads CASSKDLGGRLRSYEQYF.

Considering frequency, this clonotype is medium-sized. This rearrangement joins TRBV4-1 to TRBJ2-1; with no DNA, the TCRdb D assignment of TRBD1 cannot be verified. CDR3 length equals 16 residues. Germline V gives CDR1 MGHRA, CDR2 YSYEKL. The CDR3 reads CASSQEWGTSYNEQFF.

V and J are TRBV12-5 and TRBJ2-1. This CDR3 is built from 13 residues. CDR1 is LGHNT and CDR2 is FRNRAP in the germline V gene. The CDR3 here is CASGSGPYNEQFF.

This clonotype is labeled medium-sized based on frequency. The rearrangement links TRBV12-5 to TRBJ2-7; absent DNA, TCRdb's TRBD1 call cannot be checked. The germline V gene has CDR1 LGHNT and CDR2 FRNRAP. The CDR3 extends over 13 amino acids. CDR3 protein: CASALGASYEQYF.

The V gene is TRBV15, the J gene TRBJ2-2. The germline gives CDR1 LNHNV, CDR2 YYDKDF (reference sequence). The CDR3 is 12 residues long. The CDR3 loop is CATGGSTGELFF.

This clonotype is medium-sized by frequency. This sequence joins TRBV29-1 and TRBJ2-3; the D call from TCRdb, TRBD2, cannot be confirmed without DNA. The CDR3 runs to 16 residues. Per the germline V gene, CDR1 is SQVTM and CDR2 is ANQGSEA. CDR3 sequence reads: CSVYLAGASNTDTQYF.

Frequency places this clonotype as medium-sized. The rearrangement links TRBV20-1 to TRBJ2-1; the D gene TCRdb calls, TRBD2, cannot be checked with no DNA. The CDR3 is 16 residues long. CDR1 and CDR2 (germline): DFQATT, SNEGSKA (reference sequence). CDR3: CSARDLGLADHNEQFF.

The V call is TRBV12-5, the J call TRBJ2-5; TCRdb names TRBD1, which stays unverified in the absence of DNA. CDR1 is LGHNT, CDR2 FRNRAP, per germline. The CDR3 is 16 amino acids. The CDR3 loop reads CASGLPGAGGRETQYF.

The chain has TRBV29-1 and TRBJ2-3; as DNA is missing, the TRBD2 call by TCRdb cannot be tested. Germline CDR1 SQVTM, CDR2 ANQGSEA. The CDR3 covers 11 residues. The CDR3 loop is CSVRLADTQYF.

J is TRBJ2-2 and V is TRBV20-1. The CDR3 contains 11 residues. CDR1 is DFQATT, CDR2 SNEGSKA, per germline (reference sequence). The CDR3 here is CSGLRTGELFF.

J is TRBJ2-7 and V is TRBV5-6. The CDR3 is made up of 13 amino acids. The germline gives CDR1 SGHDT, CDR2 YYEEEE. CDR3 residues: CASSLSVPHEQYF.

This clonotype ranks as medium-sized in terms of frequency. The chain recombines TRBV12-3 or TRBV12-4 with TRBJ2-7; TCRdb outputs TRBD1, but without DNA this stays unchecked. CDR3 length: 17 residues. This CDR3 reads CASSMGLGFYLSYEQYF.

The chain joins TRBV28 to TRBJ1-2; TCRdb's D gene call, TRBD1, goes unchecked for lack of DNA. Germline V gene data show CDR1 as MDHEN and CDR2 as SYDVKM. The CDR3 is 13 residues long. The CDR3 sequence: CASSPGEFYGYTF.

This clonotype is labeled medium-sized based on frequency. CDR3 in amino acids: CASSFTDWGNQPQHF. V gene TRBV7-2 combines with J gene TRBJ1-5. The CDR3 is 15 amino acids. Germline CDR1 reads SGHTA; CDR2 reads FQGNSA.

This clonotype is labeled medium-sized based on frequency. This sequence joins TRBV5-4 and TRBJ2-1. The CDR3 covers 17 residues. Germline V gene lookup returns CDR1 SGHNT and CDR2 YYREEE (reference sequence). CDR3 sequence reads: CASSLNVWRGSYNEQFF.